Sequencing of this T cell receptor beta chain was carried out in a study of cytomegalovirus exposure and HLA in healthy donors. Germline CDR1 is SGHRS and CDR2 is YFSETQ. This CDR3 region has 16 residues. The J segment lost 5 bases and the V segment lost 0 bases, leaving 6 bases of the junction unmatched. This clone was seen a single time. The target antigen is unknown. Study-wide findings and caveats: In a later analysis, V- and J-gene trimming of beta chains associated with a DCLRE1C missense variant, replicated independently.

The PCR made use of 60 Vbeta and 13 Jbeta primers. Using immunoSEQ multiplex PCR, the repertoire was profiled, and TCRdb retains in-frame clones only, with some absent. The sample records some 100,000 clones, around three quarters being singletons. Sequencing was done on a sample of PBMCs. The receptor was isolated from a woman in her forties or fifties in good health and CMV-seropositive. This chain links TRBV5-1 with TRBJ2-5; 11 positions agree with TRBD2. CDR3 residues: CASSLGLAGGTETQYF. CDR3 coding DNA: TGCGCCAGCAGCTTGGGGCTAGCGGGAGGTACGGAGACCCAGTACTTC.